This T cell receptor (beta chain) was sequenced for a study of Ad26.COV2.S vaccination and SARS-CoV-2 variants. Across the study: Each vaccinee took Ad26.COV2.S intramuscularly, once or twice 56 days apart.

Turning to this clone: Its cognate antigen is unknown.

Treatment described: about 20 received Ad26.COV2.S at low or high dose, single or two shots; 5 received placebo; per-sample allocation not given. On day 63 after the first injection, vaccine and placebo recipients gave samples. This table comes from immunoSEQ multiplex PCR, and its TCRdb copy is limited to in-frame clones, with some not included. In the table there are about 680,000 clones, about 89% of which are singletons. The junction had 4 bases not matched to a gene; V was cut back by 6 bases and J by 6 bases. This CDR3 spans 12 amino acids. Germline CDR1 reads ENHRY; CDR2 reads SYGVKD. The study, taken as a whole, reports: Substantial breadth was reported for post-vaccination spike-specific CD8+ and CD4+ T cells. Possibly, TCR breadth and depth analyses underestimated total T cell responses. Vaccine and placebo recipients had comparable breadth of non-spike TCRs.

This clonotype was obtained from a person between 18 and 65 years old who received the Ad26.COV2.S COVID-19 vaccine or a placebo. The chain recombines TRBV10-3 with TRBJ1-1; 7 bases match TRBD1. Specimen: peripheral blood, collected in a trial of Ad26.COV2.S vaccine versus placebo. The chain's CDR3 is CAISEGAPEAFF. DNA for the CDR3: TGTGCCATCAGCGAGGGGGCGCCTGAAGCTTTCTTT.